This T cell receptor (beta chain) was captured in a study of identical twins. Overall study findings and caveats: Within cord blood, abundant beta clonotypes carried fewer insertions, but memory repertoires showed no such trend.

Germline CDR1 and CDR2: MNHEY and SVGAGI. Trimming left V 6 bases short and J 3 bases short, with 8 bases between. The CDR3 loop spans 12 amino acids. Via MiXCR, TCRdb re-called the 5' RACE reads, giving one row per CDR3 protein. In the table there are about 250,000 distinct CDR3 sequences, roughly 7.5% of which are singletons. About this clonotype itself: Antigen: not known.

These data also featured in a second study, about yellow fever vaccine responses in identical twins.

This TCR came from a woman aged 18 to 35 in good health. J is TRBJ1-2 and V is TRBV6-5; D is perhaps TRBD1 (6 bases). Input material: CD8+ T cells sorted from blood. Here the CDR3 reads CASRSGDYGYTF. The CDR3 region has the DNA TGTGCCAGCAGGTCAGGGGACTATGGCTACACCTTC.